What follows are 3 T cell receptor beta chains derived from one specimen sequenced in a study of T cell responses to AZD1222 COVID-19 vaccine (TCRdb year 2021). The protocol used for the library was the immunoSEQ multiplex PCR assay. TCRdb stores this immuneACCESS table with in-frame sequences only. Part of the clones is absent; in the studies checked, under half of the shortfall reflects unresolved V genes, and no reason is known for the rest. Counted in this sample were roughly 72,000 clones; about 85% of them appeared once. Approximately 20% of the sample is taken by the ten largest. Read against the paper, the sample's time point label means: baseline before first vaccination. The specimen was peripheral blood, collected on day 0 of AZD1222 vaccination. These receptors all stem from an adult in good health.

V usage is TRBV6-6 and J usage is TRBJ2-5; 7 positions match TRBD2. Trimming cost V 2 bases and J 4 bases; bases outside gene matches: 7. Germline assignment: CDR1 MNHNY and CDR2 SVGAGI (reference sequence). The length of the CDR3 is 15 residues. Here the CDR3 reads CASSYPQREGETQYF. The CDR3 DNA follows: TGTGCCAGCAGTTACCCCCAAAGGGAGGGAGAGACCCAGTACTTC.

CDR3 residues: CATSVGGTDTQYF. The CDR3 DNA sequence: TGTGCCACCAGTGTCGGGGGCACAGATACGCAGTATTTT. The chain joins TRBV24-1 to TRBJ2-3, with D possibly matching TRBD2 (5 bases). Trimming shortened V by 5 bases and J by 1 base, and 6 bases separated the two germline ends. This CDR3 has 13 amino acids. Germline assignment: CDR1 KGHDR and CDR2 SFDVKD.

This chain links TRBV5-6 with TRBJ2-1; 11 bases line up with TRBD1. The CDR3 sequence is 15 residues long. V lost 5 bases to trimming and J lost 9 bases; unmatched junction nucleotides: 10. The V gene's germline CDR1 is SGHDT and CDR2 YYEEEE. In DNA form, the CDR3 reads TGTGCCAGCAGGGGCGGGACAGGGGGAAGGGGTGAGCAGTTCTTC. Translation gives CASRGGTGGRGEQFF.